One and the same sample provided the 24 T cell receptor beta chains below, sequenced in a study of CD8 T cells in ankylosing spondylitis. General observations from the study: A TCR beta motif of seven or eight highly homologous variants appeared characteristic of ankylosing spondylitis blood.

TCRdb used MiXCR to reprocess the 5' RACE reads, holding one entry per CDR3 protein. Among 130,000 or so distinct CDR3 sequences listed, about 15% were seen once. These receptors are not linked to any known antigen. Sequenced sample: blood, either unsorted or a sorted T cell fraction (not recorded which). Source of these receptors: a male donor with ankylosing spondylitis.

The V call is TRBV11-2, the J call TRBJ1-1, with 7 nucleotides matching TRBD1. The CDR3 spans 15 residues. Trimming took 6 bases from V and 3 from J; bases not matched to a gene: 10. The V gene's germline CDR1 is SGHAT and CDR2 FQNNGV. CDR3 coding DNA: TGTGCCAGCAGATCACACGGACAGGCTCACACTGAAGCTTTCTTT. It codes for CASRSHGQAHTEAFF.

The table lists this clonotype with a few counts. The chain recombines TRBV7-9 with TRBJ2-1; the match to TRBD2 covers 7 bases. The CDR3 has 13 amino acids. The V gene end was trimmed by 5 bases and the J gene end by 6 bases; junction bases not matched to a gene: 4. CDR1 is SEHNR and CDR2 is FQNEAQ in the germline V gene (reference sequence). The DNA of the CDR3 is TGTGCCAGCAGCCGTGGGACTACCAATGAGCAGTTCTTC. It is translated as CASSRGTTNEQFF.

There are a few counts of this clonotype. The CDR3 sequence is CASSAPAGAEQFF. The CDR3 nucleotides are TGTGCCAGCAGCGCCCCCGCGGGGGCTGAGCAGTTCTTC. This sequence joins TRBV9 and TRBJ2-1; D may be TRBD2 (7 bases). The CDR3 has 13 residues. The germline V gene encodes CDR1 SGDLS and CDR2 YYNGEE. V gave up 3 bases and J gave up 9 bases, with 13 bases separating them.

The chain links TRBV27 to TRBJ2-7, with D possibly matching TRBD2 (6 bases). V was trimmed by 5 bases and J by 7 bases, leaving 21 bases between them. Germline CDR1 is MNHEY and CDR2 is SMNVEV (reference sequence). The CDR3 extends over 15 amino acids. The DNA of the CDR3 is TGTGCCAGCAGTATAGTGGCTCCCGGAGGAGGGGAGCAGTACTTC. It yields the protein CASSIVAPGGGEQYF.

This clonotype showed up just a few times. The chain links TRBV7-9 to TRBJ1-1; D remains unclear. V was clipped by 4 bases and J by 1 base, with 4 bases between them. Germline CDR1 and CDR2: SEHNR and FQNEAQ (reference sequence). There are 12 residues in the CDR3. CDR3 coding DNA: TGTGCCAGCAGCTCCCGGAACACTGAAGCTTTCTTT. Its protein product is CASSSRNTEAFF.

The chain is built from TRBV27 and TRBJ2-5; the D is unclear. Germline lookup yields CDR1 MNHEY and CDR2 SMNVEV (reference sequence). This CDR3 contains 12 residues. V was shortened by 5 bases and J by 3 bases, with 7 bases between the two germline ends. CDR3: CASSPTKETQYF. In DNA form, the CDR3 reads TGTGCCAGCAGTCCGACAAAAGAGACCCAGTACTTC.

This clonotype was seen a handful of times. The chain joins TRBV15 to TRBJ1-1; no clear D gene. V dropped 0 bases and J dropped 6 bases, with 8 bases sitting between them. This CDR3 has 13 amino acids. Germline V gene data show CDR1 as LNHNV and CDR2 as YYDKDF (reference sequence). The chain's CDR3 is CATSRDIGSEAFF. As DNA, the CDR3 is TGTGCCACCAGCAGAGATATAGGTTCTGAAGCTTTCTTT.

This clonotype appeared many times. The chain combines TRBV7-9 with TRBJ2-1; D not certain. Deletions cut 5 bases from V and 5 bases from J, with 1 base between. Looked up from germline, CDR1 is SEHNR and CDR2 is FQNEAQ (reference sequence). This CDR3 comprises 10 residues. CDR3 DNA: TGTGCCAGCAGCGACAATGAGCAGTTCTTC. Translated, it gives CASSDNEQFF.

Only a few counts were recorded for this clonotype. The J gene is TRBJ2-2, the V gene TRBV7-9, with D unclear. With 5 bases removed from V and 2 bases from J, the gap between germline ends came to 15 bases. The CDR3 has 16 amino acids. The germline V gene has CDR1 SEHNR and CDR2 FQNEAQ (reference sequence). Written as DNA, the CDR3 is TGTGCCAGCAGCCCAGCCCGGGTGCTAAACACCGGGGAGCTGTTTTTT. Translating gives CASSPARVLNTGELFF.

The table lists this clonotype with a few counts. As DNA, the CDR3 is TGCGCCAGCAGCCATACTAGCGGGAGCCACGAGCAGTACTTC. Its translation: CASSHTSGSHEQYF. The chain recombines TRBV5-1 with TRBJ2-7; 11 positions agree with TRBD2. The CDR3 spans 14 residues. CDR1 and CDR2 from the germline V gene are SGHRS and YFSETQ. V was clipped by 4 bases and J by 5 bases; unmatched bases: 5.

This clonotype was seen only a few times. This chain uses TRBV28 with TRBJ2-2; no reliable D call. Per the germline V gene, CDR1 is MDHEN and CDR2 is SYDVKM. CDR3 length: 18 residues. Trimming left V 6 bases short and J 1 base short, with 21 bases between. The CDR3 sequence: CASSPQTSLKWNTGELFF. In nucleotides, the CDR3 is TGTGCCAGCAGCCCCCAGACATCCCTCAAATGGAACACCGGGGAGCTGTTTTTT.

This clonotype was observed a few times. The rearrangement uses TRBV5-1 and TRBJ2-3; D not resolved. CDR3 length equals 13 residues. The V gene lost 4 bases and the J gene lost 4 bases, with 10 bases spanning the gap. From germline, CDR1 is SGHRS and CDR2 YFSETQ. The CDR3 region has the DNA TGCGCCAGCAGCCCCAGGATAGCAGATACGCAGTATTTT. This codes for CASSPRIADTQYF.

This clonotype was seen a handful of times. The chain recombines TRBV20-1 with TRBJ1-3, with D unclear. The CDR3 consists of 14 residues. CDR1 is DFQATT and CDR2 is SNEGSKA in the germline V gene (reference sequence). Trimming removed 6 bases at V and 4 bases at J, with 16 bases between. The CDR3 DNA is TGCAGTGCCTTCGACCCAGGCGGAGGAAACACCATATATTTT. It codes for CSAFDPGGGNTIYF.

This clonotype occurred a few times. The chain has TRBV7-9 and TRBJ2-1; a possible D gene is TRBD2 (5 bases). Germline V CDR1 and CDR2: SEHNR, FQNEAQ (reference sequence). The CDR3 has 13 residues. V was cut by 4 bases and J by 6 bases, with 10 bases left in between. CDR3 DNA: TGTGCCAGCAGCTGGGAGAATTCCAATGAGCAGTTCTTC. As protein: CASSWENSNEQFF. Supplemented by reference TRBV7-9 and TRBJ2-1, the full variable domain reads DTGVSQNPRHKITKRGQNVTFRCDPISEHNRLYWYRQTLGQGPEFLTYFQNEAQLEKSRLLSDRFSAERPKGSFSTLEIQRTEQGDSAMYLCASSWENSNEQFFGPGTRLTVL.

This clonotype has just a few counts. CDR3 residues: CASSQKGYEQYF. As DNA, the CDR3 is TGTGCCAGCAGCCAAAAGGGTTACGAGCAGTACTTC. The V and J genes are TRBV3-1 and TRBJ2-7; D unresolved. Germline V gene data show CDR1 as LGHDT and CDR2 as YNNKEL (reference sequence). The germline V and J ends were trimmed by 2 bases and 4 bases, with 6 bases remaining between them. This CDR3 contains 12 residues.

This clonotype showed up just a few times. The chain carries TRBV9 and TRBJ2-1; 8 positions match TRBD1. In germline, CDR1 is SGDLS, CDR2 YYNGEE. CDR3 length: 16 residues. With V trimmed by 2 bases and J by 4 bases, 8 bases remained unmatched. As DNA, the CDR3 is TGTGCCAGCAGCGTCACTAAACAGGGGGTATACAATGAGCAGTTCTTC. It encodes CASSVTKQGVYNEQFF.

The chain joins TRBV9 to TRBJ1-5; D perhaps matches TRBD1 (6 bases). This CDR3 has 15 amino acids. Trimming removed 0 bases at V and 7 bases at J, with 14 bases between. The germline V gene encodes CDR1 SGDLS and CDR2 YYNGEE. The CDR3 nucleotides are TGTGCCAGCAGCGTAGCGGGGGCCCTGGGGCAGCCCCAGCATTTT. Translated: CASSVAGALGQPQHF.

A few counts support this clonotype. V and J are TRBV20-1 and TRBJ2-7; 13 bases line up with TRBD2. CDR3 length: 14 residues. The V segment lost 4 bases and the J segment 6 bases; nucleotides outside the gene matches: 6. Germline CDR1 DFQATT, CDR2 SNEGSKA (reference sequence). CDR3 region: CSAKLAGGPFEQYF. The CDR3 coding sequence is TGCAGTGCTAAACTAGCGGGAGGGCCGTTCGAGCAGTACTTC.

This clonotype turned up a few times. The chain combines TRBV20-1 with TRBJ2-1; no clear D gene. V lost 2 bases to trimming and J lost 0 bases, with 11 bases between them. Germline CDR1 DFQATT, CDR2 SNEGSKA (reference sequence). The CDR3 has 15 amino acids. DNA of the CDR3: TGCAGTGCTAGAACCAAGCGCGTCTCCTACAATGAGCAGTTCTTC. Translation gives CSARTKRVSYNEQFF.

The chain combines TRBV14 with TRBJ2-3; TRBD2 matches at 8 bases. V lost 0 bases to trimming and J lost 4 bases; unmatched junction nucleotides: 30. This CDR3 is 24 amino acids long. Germline V gene lookup returns CDR1 SGHDN and CDR2 FVKESK. DNA of the CDR3: TGTGCCAGCAGCCAAGATCTCGGGAGACCCCAGAGGCGGGAGGCCCAGCAGACATCAGATACGCAGTATTTT. This sequence encodes CASSQDLGRPQRREAQQTSDTQYF.

V gene TRBV27 combines with J gene TRBJ2-3, with 8 bases that match TRBD2. Per the germline V gene, CDR1 is MNHEY and CDR2 is SMNVEV (reference sequence). The CDR3 runs 13 residues. V gave up 4 bases and J gave up 5 bases; unmatched junction bases: 2. CDR3 DNA sequence: TGTGCCAGCAGTTACGGGAGGGAAGATACGCAGTATTTT. This encodes CASSYGREDTQYF.

This chain uses TRBV25-1 with TRBJ1-5; 9 nucleotides match TRBD1. CDR1 is MGHDK and CDR2 is SYGVNS in the germline V gene. Trimming at V came to 5 bases and at J to 9 bases, leaving 8 bases not matched to a gene. The CDR3 consists of 14 residues. The CDR3, as DNA: TGTGCCAGCAGTTCCGGACAGGGGCTTGGGCCCCAGCATTTT. Its protein is CASSSGQGLGPQHF. Full variable domain (missing parts from reference TRBV25-1 and TRBJ1-5): EADIYQTPRYLVIGTGKKITLECSQTMGHDKMYWYQQDPGMELHLIHYSYGVNSTEKGDLSSESTVSRIRTEHFPLTLESARPSHTSQYLCASSSGQGLGPQHFGDGTRLSIL.

This clonotype was counted a few times. The chain carries TRBV15 and TRBJ2-2; D is undetermined. The germline V and J ends were trimmed by 5 bases and 3 bases, with 10 bases remaining between them. The CDR3 spans 14 residues. Germline loops: CDR1 LNHNV, CDR2 YYDKDF (reference sequence). CDR3 nucleotide sequence: TGTGCCACCAGCCCTCAGGATCACACCGGGGAGCTGTTTTTT. Translation gives CATSPQDHTGELFF.

This clonotype has more than one count but fewer than ten. The chain carries TRBV5-1 and TRBJ2-5; D gene ambiguous. The germline V gene has CDR1 SGHRS and CDR2 YFSETQ. Trimming removed 0 bases at V and 4 bases at J, with 16 bases between. This CDR3 is built from 16 residues. CDR3: CASSLGRYRNGETQYF. The CDR3 DNA is TGCGCCAGCAGCTTGGGACGGTACAGAAACGGAGAGACCCAGTACTTC.